Sequencing of this T cell receptor beta chain was carried out in a study of persistence of HIV-infected CD4 T cells. Sequencing used immunoSEQ version 4 in survey mode. Sequencing was performed with immunoSEQ multiplex PCR; in TCRdb, only in-frame clones are kept and a portion is missing. The sample lists about 36,000 clones, over 65% occurring once. This clone was detected once. No antigen is known for it. The CDR3 sequence is 14 residues long. V lost 0 bases, J lost 1 base, and 7 bases lay in between. Germline values: CDR1 LNHNV, CDR2 YYDKDF (reference sequence). The stimulus was an HIV-1 Gag 15-mer peptide pool, approximately 0.93 ug/peptide/mL. Sorted nonresponding memory CD4+ T cells were CD40L-negative, CD69-negative, CD45RO-high.

The source is an adult with HIV. The donor label of this sample is uncertain. This sample comprised cultured CD4+ T cells from PBMCs, obtained from a patient who received antiretroviral therapy. This chain uses TRBV15 with TRBJ2-7; the D is unclear. CDR3 nucleotide sequence: TGTGCCACCAGCAGAGAGGGCGGTTCCTACGAGCAGTACTTC. Translation gives CATSREGGSYEQYF.